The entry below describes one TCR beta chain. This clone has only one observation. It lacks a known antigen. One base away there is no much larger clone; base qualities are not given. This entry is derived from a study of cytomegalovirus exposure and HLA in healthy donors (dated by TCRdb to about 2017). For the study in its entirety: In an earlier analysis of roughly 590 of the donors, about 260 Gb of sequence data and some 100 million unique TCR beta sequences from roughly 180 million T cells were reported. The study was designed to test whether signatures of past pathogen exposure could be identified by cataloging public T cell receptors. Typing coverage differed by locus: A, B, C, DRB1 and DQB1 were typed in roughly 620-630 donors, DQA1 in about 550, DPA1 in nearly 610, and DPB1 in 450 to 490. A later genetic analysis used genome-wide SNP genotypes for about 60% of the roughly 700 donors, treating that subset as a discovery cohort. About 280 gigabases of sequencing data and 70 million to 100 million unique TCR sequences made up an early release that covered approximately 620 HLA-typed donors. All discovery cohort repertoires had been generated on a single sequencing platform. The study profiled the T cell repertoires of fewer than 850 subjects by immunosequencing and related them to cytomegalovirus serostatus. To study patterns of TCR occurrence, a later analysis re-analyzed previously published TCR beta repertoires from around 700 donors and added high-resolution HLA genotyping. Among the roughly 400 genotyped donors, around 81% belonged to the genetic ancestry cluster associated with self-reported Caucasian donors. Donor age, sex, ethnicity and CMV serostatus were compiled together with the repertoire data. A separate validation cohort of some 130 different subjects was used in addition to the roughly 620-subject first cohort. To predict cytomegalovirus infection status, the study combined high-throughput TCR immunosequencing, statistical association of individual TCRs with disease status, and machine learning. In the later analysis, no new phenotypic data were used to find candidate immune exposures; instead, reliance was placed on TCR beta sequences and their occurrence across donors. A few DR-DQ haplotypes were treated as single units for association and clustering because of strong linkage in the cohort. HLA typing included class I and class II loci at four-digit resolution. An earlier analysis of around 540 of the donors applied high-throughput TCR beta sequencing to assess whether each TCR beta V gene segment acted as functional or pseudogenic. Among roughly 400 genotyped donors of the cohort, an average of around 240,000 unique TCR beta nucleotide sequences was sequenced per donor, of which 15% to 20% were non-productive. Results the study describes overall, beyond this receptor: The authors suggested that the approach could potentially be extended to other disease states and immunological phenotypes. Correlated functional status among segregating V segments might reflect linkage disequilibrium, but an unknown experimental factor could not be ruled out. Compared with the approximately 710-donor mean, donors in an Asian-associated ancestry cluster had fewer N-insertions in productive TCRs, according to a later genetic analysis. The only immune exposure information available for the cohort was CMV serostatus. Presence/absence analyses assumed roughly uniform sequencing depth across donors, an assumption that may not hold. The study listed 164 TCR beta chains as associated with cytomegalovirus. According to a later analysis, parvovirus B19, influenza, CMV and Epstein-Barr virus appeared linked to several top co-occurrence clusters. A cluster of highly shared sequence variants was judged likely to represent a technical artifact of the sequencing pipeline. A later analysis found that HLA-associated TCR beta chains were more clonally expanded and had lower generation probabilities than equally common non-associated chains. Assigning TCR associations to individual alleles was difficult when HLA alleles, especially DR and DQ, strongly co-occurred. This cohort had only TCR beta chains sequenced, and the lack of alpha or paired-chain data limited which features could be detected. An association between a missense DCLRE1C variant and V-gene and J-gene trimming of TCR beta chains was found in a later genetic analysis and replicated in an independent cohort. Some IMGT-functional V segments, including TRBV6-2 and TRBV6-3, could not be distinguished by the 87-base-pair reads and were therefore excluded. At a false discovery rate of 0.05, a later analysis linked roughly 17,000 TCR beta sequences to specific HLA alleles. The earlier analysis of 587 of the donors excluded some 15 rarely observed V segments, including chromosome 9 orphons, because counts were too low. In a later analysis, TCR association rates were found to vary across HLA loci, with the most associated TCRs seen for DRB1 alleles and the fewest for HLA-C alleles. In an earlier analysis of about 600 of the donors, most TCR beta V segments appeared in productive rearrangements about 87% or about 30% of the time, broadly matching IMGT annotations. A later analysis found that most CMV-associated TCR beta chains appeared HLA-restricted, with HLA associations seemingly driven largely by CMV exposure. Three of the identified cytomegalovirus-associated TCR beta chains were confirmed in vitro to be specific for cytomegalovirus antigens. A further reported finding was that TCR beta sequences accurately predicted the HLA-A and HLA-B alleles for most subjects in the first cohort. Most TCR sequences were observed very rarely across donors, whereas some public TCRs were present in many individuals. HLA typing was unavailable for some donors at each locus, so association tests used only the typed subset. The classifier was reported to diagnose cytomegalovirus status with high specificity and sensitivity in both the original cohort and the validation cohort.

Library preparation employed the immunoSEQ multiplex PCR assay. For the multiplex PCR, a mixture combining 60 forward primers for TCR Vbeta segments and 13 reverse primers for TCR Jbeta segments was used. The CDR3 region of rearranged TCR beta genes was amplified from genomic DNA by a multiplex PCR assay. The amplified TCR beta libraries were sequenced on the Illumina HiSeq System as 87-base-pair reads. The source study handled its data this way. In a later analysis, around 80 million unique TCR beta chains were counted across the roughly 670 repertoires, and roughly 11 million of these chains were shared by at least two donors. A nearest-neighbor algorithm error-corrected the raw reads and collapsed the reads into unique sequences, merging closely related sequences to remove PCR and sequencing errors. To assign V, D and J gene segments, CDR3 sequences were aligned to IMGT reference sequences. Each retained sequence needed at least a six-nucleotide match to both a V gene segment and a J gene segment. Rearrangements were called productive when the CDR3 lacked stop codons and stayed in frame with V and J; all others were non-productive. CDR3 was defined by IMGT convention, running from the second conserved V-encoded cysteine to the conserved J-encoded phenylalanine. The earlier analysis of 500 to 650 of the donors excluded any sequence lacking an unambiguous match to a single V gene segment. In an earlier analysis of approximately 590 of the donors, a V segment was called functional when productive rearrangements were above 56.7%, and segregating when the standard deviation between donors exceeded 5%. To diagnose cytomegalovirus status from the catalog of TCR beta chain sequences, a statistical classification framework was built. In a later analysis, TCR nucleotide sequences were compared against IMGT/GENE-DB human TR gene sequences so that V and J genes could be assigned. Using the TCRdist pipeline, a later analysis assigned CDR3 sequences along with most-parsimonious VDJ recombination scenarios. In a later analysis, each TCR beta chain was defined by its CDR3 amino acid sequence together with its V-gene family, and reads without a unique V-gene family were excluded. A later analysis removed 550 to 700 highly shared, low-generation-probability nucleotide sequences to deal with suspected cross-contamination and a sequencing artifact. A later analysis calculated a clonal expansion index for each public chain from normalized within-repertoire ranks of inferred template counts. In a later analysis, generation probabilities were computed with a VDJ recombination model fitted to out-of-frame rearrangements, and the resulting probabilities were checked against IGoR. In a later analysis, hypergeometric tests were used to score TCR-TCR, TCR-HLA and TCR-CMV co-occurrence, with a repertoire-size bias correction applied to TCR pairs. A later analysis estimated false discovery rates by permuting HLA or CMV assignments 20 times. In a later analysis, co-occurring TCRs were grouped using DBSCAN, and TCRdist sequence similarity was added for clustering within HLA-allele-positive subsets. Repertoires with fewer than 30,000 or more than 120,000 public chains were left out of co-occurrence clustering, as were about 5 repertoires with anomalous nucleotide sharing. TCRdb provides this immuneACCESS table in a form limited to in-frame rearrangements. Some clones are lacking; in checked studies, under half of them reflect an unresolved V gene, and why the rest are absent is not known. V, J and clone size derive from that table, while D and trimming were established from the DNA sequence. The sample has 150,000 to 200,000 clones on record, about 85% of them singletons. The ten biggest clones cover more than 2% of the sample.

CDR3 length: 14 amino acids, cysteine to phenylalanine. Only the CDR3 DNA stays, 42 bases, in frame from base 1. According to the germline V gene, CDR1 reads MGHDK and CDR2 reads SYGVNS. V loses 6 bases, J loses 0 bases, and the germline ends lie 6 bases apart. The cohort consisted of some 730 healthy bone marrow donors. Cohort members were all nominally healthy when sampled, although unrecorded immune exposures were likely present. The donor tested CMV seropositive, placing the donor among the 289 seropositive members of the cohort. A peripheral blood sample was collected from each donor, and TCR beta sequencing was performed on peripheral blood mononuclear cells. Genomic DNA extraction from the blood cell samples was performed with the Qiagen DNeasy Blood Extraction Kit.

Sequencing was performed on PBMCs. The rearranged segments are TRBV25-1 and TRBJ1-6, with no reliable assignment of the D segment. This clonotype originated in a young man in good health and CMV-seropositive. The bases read TGTGCCAGCAGCGAGAGCTCCTATAATTCACCCCTCCACTTT. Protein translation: CASSESSYNSPLHF.